This T cell receptor (beta chain) derives from a study of cytomegalovirus exposure and HLA in healthy donors. Study summary: Samples from HLA-typed donors yielded some 85 million unique TCRs in an early data release. Out of fewer than 500 genotyped donors, less than 90% belonged to the Caucasian-associated ancestry cluster. Findings and caveats of the study: For most TCR sequences rarity was the rule, although some public TCRs occurred in many donors.

This CDR3 region has 14 residues. Per germline, CDR1 SGHKS and CDR2 YYEKEE (reference sequence). V shed 2 bases and J shed 1 base, with 10 bases lying between them. It was with 60 Vbeta and 13 Jbeta primers that the PCR ran. Produced via immunoSEQ multiplex PCR; TCRdb's table is partial and in-frame only. The data hold around 140,000 clones, with roughly 89% observed a single time. On this clone itself: What it binds is not known.

The donors (healthy individuals) were bone marrow donors. This rearrangement joins TRBV5-5 to TRBJ2-7; D is ambiguous. The sample taken for sequencing was PBMCs. This clonotype was obtained from a woman aged 25 to 39 in good health and CMV-seronegative. CDR3 nucleotide sequence: TGTGCCAGCAGCTTCCCTCTCCGGTCCTACGAGCAGTACTTC. It encodes CASSFPLRSYEQYF.